What follows are 20 T cell receptor beta chains derived from one specimen sequenced in a study of T cells in Graves' hyperthyroidism and ophthalmopathy (dated by TCRdb to the late 2010s). Library construction relied on multiplex PCR. Sequencing was carried out with an Illumina HiSeq 2000. TCR beta CDR3 regions were amplified from RNA transcripts. The TCR CDR3 was subjected to a first round of RT-PCR using the HTBI primer set and the Qiagen OneStep RT-PCR kit. TCRdb took the public reads, trimmed them with fastp at Q25, ran MiXCR for clone calling and kept in-frame beta chains. CDR3 protein sequences are deduplicated, and each keeps its most common genes and DNA. The sample table records roughly 350,000 distinct CDR3 sequences; about 13% of these occur just once. Of the sample, 30% to 40% falls within the top ten clones. The sample taken for sequencing was blood. The source is a woman in her forties with Graves' ophthalmopathy.

This clonotype was recorded at least ten times. This chain joins TRBV18 and TRBJ1-2, with 8 bases identical to TRBD1. Germline V CDR1 and CDR2: KGHSH, LQKENI. CDR3 length equals 14 residues. V lost 2 bases and J lost 6; bases outside the gene matches: 5. The CDR3 DNA sequence: TGTGCCAGCTCACCATGGGACAGGCTGCATGGCTACACCTTC. Protein product: CASSPWDRLHGYTF.

This clonotype was seen at least ten times. The rearrangement links TRBV7-2 to TRBJ2-1; 8 bases fit TRBD1. Germline V lookup: CDR1 SGHTA, CDR2 FQGNSA. This CDR3 has 16 residues. Trimming at V came to 6 bases and at J to 4 bases, leaving 11 bases not matched to a gene. CDR3 loop: CASRDPDRETYNEQFF. CDR3 nucleotide sequence: TGTGCCAGCAGAGACCCGGACAGGGAAACTTACAATGAGCAGTTCTTC.

This clonotype has a count of ten or more. This chain links TRBV7-2 with TRBJ2-3; D is unclear. The CDR3 totals 15 residues. Germline CDR1 is SGHTA and CDR2 is FQGNSA. With 6 bases removed from V and 9 bases from J, the gap between germline ends came to 22 bases. The CDR3 region is CASRPSPLGSQTQYF. The DNA for the CDR3 is TGTGCCAGCAGGCCCAGCCCTCTCGGATCTCAGACGCAGTATTTT.

This clonotype has a count of ten or more. The chain couples TRBV27 to TRBJ2-7; 10 bases match TRBD2. There are 15 residues in the CDR3. The V segment lost 3 bases and the J segment 3 bases; nucleotides outside the gene matches: 5. Germline loops: CDR1 MNHEY, CDR2 SMNVEV (reference sequence). The CDR3 region is CASSFGSSGSYEQYF. CDR3 nucleotide sequence: TGTGCCAGCAGTTTTGGGTCTAGCGGGAGCTACGAGCAGTACTTC.

This clonotype was recorded many times. The chain links TRBV18 to TRBJ1-5, with TRBD1 identical over 7 bases. Germline CDR1 reads KGHSH; CDR2 reads LQKENI. This CDR3 is built from 15 residues. The trim removed 6 bases at V and 5 bases at J, leaving 10 bases unmatched. The CDR3 DNA reads as TGTGCCAGCTCGCACTATCATACAGGGGATCAGCCCCAGCATTTT. Translation: CASSHYHTGDQPQHF. The full variable domain, its missing parts supplied by reference TRBV18 and TRBJ1-5, is NAGVMQNPRHLVRRRGQEARLRCSPMKGHSHVYWYRQLPEEGLKFMVYLQKENIIDESGMPKERFSAEFPKEGPSILRIQQVVRGDSAAYFCASSHYHTGDQPQHFGDGTRLSIL.

This clonotype was detected ten times or more. The chain carries TRBV6-1 and TRBJ2-6; possible D gene TRBD1, 6 bases. V was shortened by 5 bases and J by 2 bases, with 10 bases between the two germline ends. The germline V gene encodes CDR1 MNHNS and CDR2 SASEGT. The CDR3 has 15 residues. Written as DNA, the CDR3 is TGTGCCAGCAGTAACAGGGCTCCTGGGGCCAACGTCCTGACTTTC. Protein: CASSNRAPGANVLTF.

This clonotype occurred many times. The V and J genes are TRBV10-2 and TRBJ2-7, with TRBD2 identical over 10 bases. The germline gives CDR1 WSHSY, CDR2 SAAADI. J was trimmed by 6 bases and V by 5 bases; bases with no gene match: 13. The CDR3 consists of 16 residues. CDR3 in DNA: TGCGCCAGCAGTAGCGGGAGGGCCTTCAGGGTCGGCGAGCAGTACTTC. Its protein is CASSSGRAFRVGEQYF.

In its sample, this clonotype was seen a few times. The chain recombines TRBV5-1 with TRBJ2-7; TRBD1 matches at 7 bases. Looked up from germline, CDR1 is SGHRS and CDR2 is YFSETQ. The length of the CDR3 is 14 residues. The J segment lost 3 bases and the V segment lost 4 bases, leaving 7 bases of the junction unmatched. CDR3 nucleotides: TGCGCCAGCAGCATATGGACAGGAGGCTACGAGCAGTACTTC. It encodes CASSIWTGGYEQYF.

This clonotype was found many times. This chain joins TRBV18 and TRBJ1-1; 9 positions match TRBD1. Germline V gene data show CDR1 as KGHSH and CDR2 as LQKENI. CDR3 length: 14 amino acids. J was trimmed by 6 bases and V by 6 bases; bases with no gene match: 8. Here the CDR3 DNA reads TGTGCCAGCTCTTTGGGACAGGGAAACGCTGAAGCTTTCTTT. Protein sequence: CASSLGQGNAEAFF.

This sequence joins TRBV20-1 and TRBJ1-5, with 7 bases that match TRBD1. Trimming at V came to 0 bases and at J to 3 bases, leaving 8 bases not matched to a gene. This CDR3 spans 16 amino acids. The V gene's germline CDR1 is DFQATT and CDR2 SNEGSKA (reference sequence). CDR3 nucleotide sequence: TGCAGTGCTAGAGATCGACAGGGAAAAAACAATCAGCCCCAGCATTTT. It yields the protein CSARDRQGKNNQPQHF.

This clonotype was seen many times. The V and J genes are TRBV5-1 and TRBJ2-7; D is uncertain. CDR1 SGHRS and CDR2 YFSETQ come from the germline V gene. CDR3 length equals 13 residues. Trimming took off 0 bases at V and 3 bases at J, with 7 bases between the two ends. The DNA for the CDR3 is TGCGCCAGCAGCTTGGGACGGAACTACGAGCAGTACTTC. Encoded protein: CASSLGRNYEQYF.

This clonotype was picked up many times. The genes are TRBV10-3 and TRBJ1-3, with TRBD1 matching 9 bases. J lost 4 bases, V lost 9 bases, and 4 bases had no gene match. This CDR3 has 13 residues. Germline V CDR1 and CDR2: ENHRY, SYGVKD. In nucleotides, the CDR3 is TGTGCCATAACGGACAGGGGAGGAAACACCATATATTTT. Translating it yields CAITDRGGNTIYF.

This clonotype has ten or more counts. The chain combines TRBV10-2 with TRBJ2-1; 8 nucleotides line up with TRBD1. The germline CDR1 and CDR2 sequences are WSHSY and SAAADI. V lost 4 bases, J lost 10 bases, and 6 bases stayed unmatched. This CDR3 has 13 residues. The CDR3 coding sequence is TGCGCCAGCAGTGCCGGGACAGGCCAAGAGCAGTTCTTC. This translates into CASSAGTGQEQFF.

This rearrangement joins TRBV24-1 to TRBJ2-1; the D gene is possibly TRBD2 (6 bases). Trimming took 4 bases from V and 8 from J, leaving 20 bases between them. Germline CDR1 and CDR2: KGHDR and SFDVKD. CDR3 length: 16 amino acids. Here the CDR3 reads CATSDPHRGGGYEQFF. The CDR3 nucleotides are TGTGCCACCAGTGACCCCCACCGCGGAGGAGGGTATGAGCAGTTCTTC.

There are a few counts of this clonotype. In DNA, the CDR3 is TGTGCCAGCAGGGGCCCTGGACAGTCTACTCCCTATGGCTACACCTTC. Amino acid sequence: CASRGPGQSTPYGYTF. The chain employs TRBV7-9 and TRBJ1-2; D possibly corresponds to TRBD1 (6 bases). The CDR3 extends over 16 amino acids. Germline CDR1 is SEHNR and CDR2 is FQNEAQ (reference sequence). V was pared by 6 bases and J by 4 bases, with 21 bases between. Combining the CDR3 with reference TRBV7-9 and TRBJ1-2 gives the whole variable domain DTGVSQNPRHKITKRGQNVTFRCDPISEHNRLYWYRQTLGQGPEFLTYFQNEAQLEKSRLLSDRFSAERPKGSFSTLEIQRTEQGDSAMYLCASRGPGQSTPYGYTFGSGTRLTVV.

CDR3 in amino acids: CASSRKGGSGNTIYF. CDR3 in DNA: TGCGCCAGCAGCCGCAAAGGGGGTTCTGGAAACACCATATATTTT. The chain employs TRBV4-1 and TRBJ1-3, with D maybe TRBD1 (6 bases). Per germline, CDR1 MGHRA and CDR2 YSYEKL. Trimming cost V 4 bases and J 1 base, with 11 bases left between them. The CDR3 length is 15 residues.

There are many counts of this clonotype. The rearrangement uses TRBV20-1 and TRBJ2-4, with 9 bases fitting TRBD1. CDR3 length equals 13 residues. Germline V gene sequence: CDR1 DFQATT, CDR2 SNEGSKA (reference sequence). The V segment lost 5 bases and the J segment 7 bases; nucleotides outside the gene matches: 6. In nucleotides, the CDR3 is TGCAGTGCTGGCCCAGGGACAGGGAACATTCAGTACTTC. Residues: CSAGPGTGNIQYF.

This clonotype was detected ten times or more. The gene calls are TRBV28 and TRBJ2-5; D possibly corresponds to TRBD1 (6 bases). CDR1 MDHEN and CDR2 SYDVKM come from the germline V gene. CDR3 length: 14 residues. V was cut by 6 bases and J by 1 base, with 12 bases left in between. The CDR3 is CASRDRILQETQYF. CDR3 in DNA: TGTGCCAGCAGGGACAGAATACTCCAAGAGACCCAGTACTTC.

The rearrangement links TRBV5-6 to TRBJ2-2, with D maybe TRBD2 (6 bases). Germline loops: CDR1 SGHDT, CDR2 YYEEEE. The CDR3 extends over 16 amino acids. V gave up 4 bases and J gave up 6 bases, with 19 bases separating them. The CDR3 region has the DNA TGTGCCAGCAGCCACCTGGACTATTCGGGGGCCGGGGAGCTGTTTTTT. Translating it yields CASSHLDYSGAGELFF.

The V and J genes are TRBV19 and TRBJ2-2, with D possibly matching TRBD2 (6 bases). V lost 9 bases and J lost 1, with 18 bases in between. This CDR3 spans 16 amino acids. From germline, CDR1 is LNHDA and CDR2 SQIVND (reference sequence). The CDR3 is CASSRRDGRNTGELFF. The CDR3 region has the DNA TGTGCCAGCAGCCGGAGGGACGGGCGGAACACCGGGGAGCTGTTTTTT.